This T cell receptor beta chain was observed in a study of CD8 T cells in acute hepatitis C reinfection. Turning to the study itself: Sequences come from NS3-1073-specific CD8+ T cells, during acute infection and after clearance. Points from the study as a whole: All groups preferentially used TRBV04 and TRBV06, which was not due to overrepresentation in the naive pool. Differing sequencing approaches may have limited exact matches to other epitopes.

Produced via immunoSEQ multiplex PCR; TCRdb's table is partial and in-frame only. Of approximately 1,000 clones in the sample, 50% to 75% were seen once. Stated time point: at least 347 days after estimated infection, following spontaneous clearance. The hepatitis C virus-specific receptor repertoire was characterized directly ex vivo, with no prior expansion in culture. Every 3 months, donors from a Montreal cohort of people who inject drugs were followed. Staining for HCV-specific cells used the tetramer carrying NS3 residues 1073-1081. Germline V CDR1 and CDR2: MNHNS, SASEGT. After removal of 4 bases from V and 0 bases from J, the junction contained 7 bases not matched to a gene. This CDR3 contains 16 residues.

Sequenced here: HCV NS3-1073 tetramer-sorted CD8+ T cells from PBMCs, sampled at follow-up. This TCR was recovered from a man aged 40-49 years who spontaneously cleared hepatitis C infection. V is TRBV6-1 and J is TRBJ2-7; 9 bases line up with TRBD2. CDR3 region: CASSADLAGNSYEQYF. The CDR3 nucleotides read TGTGCCAGCAGTGCAGACCTAGCGGGGAACTCCTACGAGCAGTACTTC.